The present T cell receptor beta chain was sequenced within a study of shared clonotypes between healthy human individuals. Study information: Ranging from 18 to 49 in age, donors were two women and three men.

J lost 4 bases, V lost 10 bases, and 7 bases had no gene match. The V gene's germline CDR1 is MDHEN and CDR2 SYDVKM. The CDR3 loop spans 13 amino acids. Only Caucasian adults living in Nashville, Tennessee made up the donor group. For genomic DNA, unsorted samples relied on approximately 100 million PBMCs. Profiled with immunoSEQ multiplex PCR; TCRdb holds only in-frame clones, not every one. Seen here are some 450,000 clones, roughly three quarters observed once, and the top ten hold around 13%. Source material: PBMCs. The chain uses TRBV28 and TRBJ2-3, with 8 positions matching TRBD2. This sequence originates from a woman aged 40 to 55 in good health. Some clones in this sample may be carry-over from other donors' samples. The CDR3 sequence is CATKRESPDTQYF. The CDR3 DNA follows: TGTGCCACCAAGCGGGAGAGCCCAGATACGCAGTATTTT.